The clone carrying this T cell receptor (beta chain) was picked up many times. The antigen remains unidentified. Per the germline V gene, CDR1 is SEHNR and CDR2 is FQNEAQ (reference sequence). The V and J ends lost 2 bases and 8 bases respectively, with 12 bases between them. The CDR3 covers 14 residues. This sample is drawn from a study of T cells in Graves' hyperthyroidism and ophthalmopathy. Broader study findings: Most thyroid clonotypes expanded above 0.001 were also detected in blood.

The TCR beta CDR3 regions underwent amplification using RNA transcripts as the source. The HTBI set primed first-round TCR CDR3 RT-PCR. In TCRdb, the multiplex PCR reads were re-called with MiXCR into one record per CDR3 protein. The sample records some 400,000 distinct CDR3 sequences, approximately 13% being singletons. A patient was excluded if there was uncontrolled infection, other autoimmune disease, pregnancy or lactation. This receptor was taken from a woman between 55 and 75 years old with Graves' hyperthyroidism. The rearrangement joins TRBV7-9 to TRBJ1-4; a possible D gene is TRBD1 (6 bases). Sequencing was carried out using blood. CDR3 in DNA: TGTGCCAGCAGCTTATATGGGACAAGAGAAAAACTGTTTTTT. This codes for CASSLYGTREKLFF.